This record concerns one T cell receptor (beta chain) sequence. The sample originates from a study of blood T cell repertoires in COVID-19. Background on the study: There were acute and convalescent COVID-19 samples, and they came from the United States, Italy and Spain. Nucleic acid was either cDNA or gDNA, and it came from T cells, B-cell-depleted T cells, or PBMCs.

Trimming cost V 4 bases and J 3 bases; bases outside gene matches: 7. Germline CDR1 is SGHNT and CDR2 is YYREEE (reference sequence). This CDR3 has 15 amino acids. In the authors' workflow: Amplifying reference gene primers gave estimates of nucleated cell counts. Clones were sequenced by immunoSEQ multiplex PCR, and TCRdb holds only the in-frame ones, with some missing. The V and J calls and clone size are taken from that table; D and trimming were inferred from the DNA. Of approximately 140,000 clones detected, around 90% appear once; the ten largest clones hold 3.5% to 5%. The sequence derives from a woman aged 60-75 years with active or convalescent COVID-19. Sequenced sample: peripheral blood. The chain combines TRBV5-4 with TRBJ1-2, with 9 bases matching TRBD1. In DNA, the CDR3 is TGTGCCAGCAGCCTGGACAGGGGCATGGACTATGGCTACACCTTC. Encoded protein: CASSLDRGMDYGYTF.